This T cell receptor (beta chain) was observed in a study of shared clonotypes between healthy human individuals. General study points: Between a few donors, naive CD4 clonotypes were shared at a level of about 5%.

The CDR3 consists of 13 residues. V dropped 5 bases and J dropped 1 base, with 8 bases sitting between them. Germline CDR1 LNHDA, CDR2 SQIVND (reference sequence). Produced via immunoSEQ multiplex PCR; TCRdb's table is partial and in-frame only. Among roughly 2.4 million clones listed, nearly 97% were seen once. Only one count was recorded for this clone. Its antigen is undetermined. The clonotype was recovered from a man aged 18 to 29 in good health. The sequenced material came from naive CD4+ T cells sorted from blood. Subset: CD45RA+ positively selected. J is TRBJ1-1 and V is TRBV19; D gene uncertain. This CDR3 is CASSFLENTEAFF. The CDR3 DNA sequence: TGTGCCAGTAGTTTCCTGGAGAACACTGAAGCTTTCTTT.